The sequence of this TCR beta chain was determined in a study of a mutant IDH1 vaccine in newly diagnosed glioma. Study information: Vaccine administration was initiated 4-6 weeks following radiotherapy alone, or with temozolomide cycles. The study, taken as a whole, reports: With respect to changes in top peripheral T cell clonotypes, pseudoprogression seemed unrelated.

In the case of this clone: The antigen remains undetermined.

This CDR3 has 15 amino acids. Germline loops: CDR1 MNHEY, CDR2 SMNVEV (reference sequence). V was pared by 8 bases and J by 0 bases, with 7 bases of the junction left unmatched. Data came from immunoSEQ multiplex PCR; TCRdb stores just in-frame clones and leaves some out. The profile shows over 50,000 clones, about nine tenths of them singletons. Specified time point: week 5, during vaccination. In every dose of vaccine, 300 ug of mutant IDH1 20-mer peptide was given alongside topical imiquimod. The source material was PBMCs, sampled from a glioma patient whose treatment included an IDH1 peptide vaccine. The chain joins TRBV27 to TRBJ1-5; 7 nucleotides agree with TRBD1. The sequence was obtained from a woman aged 40 to 55 with glioma. The CDR3 nucleotides are TGTGCCAGCGGAATACAGGGGTTTAGCAATCAGCCCCAGCATTTT. It translates to CASGIQGFSNQPQHF.